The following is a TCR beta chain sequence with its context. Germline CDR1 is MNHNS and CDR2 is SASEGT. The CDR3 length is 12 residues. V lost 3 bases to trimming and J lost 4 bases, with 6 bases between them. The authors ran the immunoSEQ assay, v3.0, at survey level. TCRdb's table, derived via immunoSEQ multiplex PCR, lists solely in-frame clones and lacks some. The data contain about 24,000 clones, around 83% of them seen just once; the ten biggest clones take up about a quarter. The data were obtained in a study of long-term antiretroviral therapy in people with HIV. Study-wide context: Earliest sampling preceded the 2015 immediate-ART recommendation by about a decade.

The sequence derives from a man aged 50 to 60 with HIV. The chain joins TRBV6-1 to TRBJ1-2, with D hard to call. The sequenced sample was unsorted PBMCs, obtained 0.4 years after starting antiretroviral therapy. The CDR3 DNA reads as TGTGCCAGCAGTGAGGCCTCCTATGGCTACACCTTC. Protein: CASSEASYGYTF.